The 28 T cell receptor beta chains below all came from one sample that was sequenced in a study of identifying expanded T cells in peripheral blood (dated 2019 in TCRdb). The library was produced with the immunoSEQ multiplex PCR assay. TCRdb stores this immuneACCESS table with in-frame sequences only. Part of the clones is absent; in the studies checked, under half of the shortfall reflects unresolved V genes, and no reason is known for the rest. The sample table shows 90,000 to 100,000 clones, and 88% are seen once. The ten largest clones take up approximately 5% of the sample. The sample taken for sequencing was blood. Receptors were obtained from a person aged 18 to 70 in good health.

CDR3 region: CASSTAGRSNQPQHF. The CDR3 DNA is TGTGCCAGTAGTACTGCAGGGCGAAGCAATCAGCCCCAGCATTTT. V is TRBV19 and J is TRBJ1-5, with a tentative D call TRBD1 (5 bases). Trimming cost V 4 bases and J 1 base, with 11 bases left between them. There are 15 residues in the CDR3. Germline values: CDR1 LNHDA, CDR2 SQIVND (reference sequence).

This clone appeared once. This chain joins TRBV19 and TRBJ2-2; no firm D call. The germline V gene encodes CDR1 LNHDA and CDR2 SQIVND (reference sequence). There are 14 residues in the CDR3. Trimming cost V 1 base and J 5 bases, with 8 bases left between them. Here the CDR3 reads CASSIADSTGELFF. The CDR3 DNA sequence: TGTGCCAGTAGTATAGCTGACTCAACCGGGGAGCTGTTTTTT.

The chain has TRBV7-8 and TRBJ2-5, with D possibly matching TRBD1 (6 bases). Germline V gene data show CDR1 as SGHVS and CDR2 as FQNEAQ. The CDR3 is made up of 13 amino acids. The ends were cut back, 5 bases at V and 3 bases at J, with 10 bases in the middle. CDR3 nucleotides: TGTGCCAGCAGCGCCGGACAGAAAGAGACCCAGTACTTC. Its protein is CASSAGQKETQYF.

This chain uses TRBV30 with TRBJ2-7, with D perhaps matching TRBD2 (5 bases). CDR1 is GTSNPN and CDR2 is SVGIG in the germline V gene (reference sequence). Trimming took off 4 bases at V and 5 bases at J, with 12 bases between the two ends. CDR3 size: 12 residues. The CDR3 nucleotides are TGTGCCTGGACGACGTCCGGGAACGAGCAGTACTTC. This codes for CAWTTSGNEQYF. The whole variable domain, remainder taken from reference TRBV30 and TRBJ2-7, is SQTIHQWPATLVQPVGSPLSLECTVEGTSNPNLYWYRQAAGRGLQLLFYSVGIGQISSEVPQNLSASRPQDRQFILSSKKLLLSDSGFYLCAWTTSGNEQYFGPGTRLTVT.

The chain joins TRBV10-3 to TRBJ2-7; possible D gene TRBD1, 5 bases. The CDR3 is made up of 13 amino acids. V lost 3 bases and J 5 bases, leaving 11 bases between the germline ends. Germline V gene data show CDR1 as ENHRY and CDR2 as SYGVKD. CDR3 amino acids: CAISDGQLNEQYF. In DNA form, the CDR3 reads TGTGCCATCAGTGATGGACAACTGAACGAGCAGTACTTC.

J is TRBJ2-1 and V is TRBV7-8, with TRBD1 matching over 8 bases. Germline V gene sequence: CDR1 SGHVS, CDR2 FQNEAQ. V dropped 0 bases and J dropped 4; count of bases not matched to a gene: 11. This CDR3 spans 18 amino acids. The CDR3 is CASSLAFRGLTGYNEQFF. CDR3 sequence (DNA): TGTGCCAGCAGCTTAGCGTTCAGGGGGCTTACTGGTTACAATGAGCAGTTCTTC.

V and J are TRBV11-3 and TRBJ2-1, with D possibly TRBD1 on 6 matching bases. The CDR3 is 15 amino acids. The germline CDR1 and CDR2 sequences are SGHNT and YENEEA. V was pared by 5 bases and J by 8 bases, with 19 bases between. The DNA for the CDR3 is TGTGCCAGCAGCATTACGGCAGGGGCTGTGGATGAGCAGTTCTTC. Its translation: CASSITAGAVDEQFF. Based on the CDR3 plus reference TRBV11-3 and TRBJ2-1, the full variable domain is EAGVVQSPRYKIIEKKQPVAFWCNPISGHNTLYWYLQNLGQGPELLIRYENEEAVDDSQLPKDRFSAERLKGVDSTLKIQPAELGDSAVYLCASSITAGAVDEQFFGPGTRLTVL.

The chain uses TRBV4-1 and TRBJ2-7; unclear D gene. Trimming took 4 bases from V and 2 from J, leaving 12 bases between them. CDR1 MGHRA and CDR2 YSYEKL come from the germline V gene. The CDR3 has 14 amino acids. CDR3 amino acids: CASSPILGPYEQYF. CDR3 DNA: TGCGCCAGCAGCCCGATCTTGGGCCCCTACGAGCAGTACTTC.

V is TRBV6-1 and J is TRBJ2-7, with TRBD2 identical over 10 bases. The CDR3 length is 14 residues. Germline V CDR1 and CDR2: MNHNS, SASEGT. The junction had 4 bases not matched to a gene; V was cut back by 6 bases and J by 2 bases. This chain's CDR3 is CASRGTSETYEQYF. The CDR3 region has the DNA TGTGCCAGCAGAGGGACTAGCGAGACCTACGAGCAGTACTTC.

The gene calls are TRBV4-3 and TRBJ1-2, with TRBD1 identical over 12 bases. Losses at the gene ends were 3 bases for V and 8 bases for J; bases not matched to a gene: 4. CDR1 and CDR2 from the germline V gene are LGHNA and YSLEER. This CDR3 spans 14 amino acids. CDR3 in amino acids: CASSQGQGAEGYTF. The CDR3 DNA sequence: TGCGCCAGCAGCCAGGGACAGGGGGCAGAGGGCTACACCTTC.

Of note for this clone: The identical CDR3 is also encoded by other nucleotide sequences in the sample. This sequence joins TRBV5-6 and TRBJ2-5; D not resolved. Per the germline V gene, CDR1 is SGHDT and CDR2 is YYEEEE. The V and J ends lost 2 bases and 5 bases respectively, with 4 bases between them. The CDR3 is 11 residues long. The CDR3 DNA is TGTGCCAGCAGCTTCGAGGAGACCCAGTACTTC. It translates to CASSFEETQYF.

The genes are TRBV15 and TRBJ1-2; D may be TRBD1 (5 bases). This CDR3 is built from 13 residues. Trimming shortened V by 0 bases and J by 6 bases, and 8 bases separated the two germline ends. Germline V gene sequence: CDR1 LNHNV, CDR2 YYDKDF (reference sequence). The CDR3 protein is CATSRDRGDGYTF. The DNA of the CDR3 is TGTGCCACCAGCAGAGATCGAGGGGATGGCTACACCTTC.

CDR3 coding DNA: TGTGCCAGTAGTATAGATCTTGGGAGCCCCGTTCAGCCCCAGCATTTT. Its translation: CASSIDLGSPVQPQHF. The chain employs TRBV19 and TRBJ1-5; D uncertain. The V end was cut by 0 bases, the J end by 6 bases, with 15 bases between. Looked up from germline, CDR1 is LNHDA and CDR2 is SQIVND (reference sequence). The CDR3 totals 16 residues.

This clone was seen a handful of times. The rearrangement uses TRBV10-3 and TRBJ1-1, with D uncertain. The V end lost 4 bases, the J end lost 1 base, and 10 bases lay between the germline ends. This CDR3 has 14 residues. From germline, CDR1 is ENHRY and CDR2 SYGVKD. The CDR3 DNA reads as TGTGCCATCAGTGGAGTGTGGCAGAACACTGAAGCTTTCTTT. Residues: CAISGVWQNTEAFF.

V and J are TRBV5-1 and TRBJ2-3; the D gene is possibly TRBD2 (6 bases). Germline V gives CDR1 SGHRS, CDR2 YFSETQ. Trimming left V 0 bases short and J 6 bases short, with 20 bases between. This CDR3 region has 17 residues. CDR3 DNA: TGCGCCAGCAGCTTGGCCACAACGGGAGCGGGCGGGGATACGCAGTATTTT. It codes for CASSLATTGAGGDTQYF.

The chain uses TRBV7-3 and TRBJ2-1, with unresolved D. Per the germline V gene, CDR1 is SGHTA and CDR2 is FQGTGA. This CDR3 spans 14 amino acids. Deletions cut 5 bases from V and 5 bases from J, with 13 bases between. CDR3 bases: TGTGCCAGCAGCGAGTCCCAGACGGACAATGAGCAGTTCTTC. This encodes CASSESQTDNEQFF.

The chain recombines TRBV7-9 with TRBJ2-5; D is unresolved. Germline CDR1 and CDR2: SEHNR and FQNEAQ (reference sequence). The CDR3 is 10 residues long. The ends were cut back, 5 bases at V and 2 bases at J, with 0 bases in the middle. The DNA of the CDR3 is TGTGCCAGCAGCCAAGAGACCCAGTACTTC. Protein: CASSQETQYF.

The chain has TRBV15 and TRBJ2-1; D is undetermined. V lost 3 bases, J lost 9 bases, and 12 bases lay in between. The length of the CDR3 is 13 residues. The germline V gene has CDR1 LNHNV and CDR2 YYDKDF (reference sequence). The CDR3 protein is CATSSGVRSEQFF. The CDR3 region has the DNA TGTGCCACCAGCAGTGGGGTACGGAGTGAGCAGTTCTTC.

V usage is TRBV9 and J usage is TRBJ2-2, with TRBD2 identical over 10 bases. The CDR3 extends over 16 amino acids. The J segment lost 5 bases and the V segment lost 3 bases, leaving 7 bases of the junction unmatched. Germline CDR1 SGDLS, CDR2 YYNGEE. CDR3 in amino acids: CASSGLAGVETGELFF. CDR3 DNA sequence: TGTGCCAGCAGCGGGCTAGCGGGGGTGGAGACCGGGGAGCTGTTTTTT.

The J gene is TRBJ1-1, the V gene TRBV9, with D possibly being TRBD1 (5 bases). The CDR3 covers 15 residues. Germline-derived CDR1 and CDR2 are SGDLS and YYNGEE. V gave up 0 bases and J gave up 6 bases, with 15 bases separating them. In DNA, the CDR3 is TGTGCCAGCAGCGTAGTCCAGCGCGGGGACGCTGAAGCTTTCTTT. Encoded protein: CASSVVQRGDAEAFF. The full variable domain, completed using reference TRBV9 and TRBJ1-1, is DSGVTQTPKHLITATGQRVTLRCSPRSGDLSVYWYQQSLDQGLQFLIQYYNGEERAKGNILERFSAQQFPDLHSELNLSSLELGDSALYFCASSVVQRGDAEAFFGQGTRLTVV.

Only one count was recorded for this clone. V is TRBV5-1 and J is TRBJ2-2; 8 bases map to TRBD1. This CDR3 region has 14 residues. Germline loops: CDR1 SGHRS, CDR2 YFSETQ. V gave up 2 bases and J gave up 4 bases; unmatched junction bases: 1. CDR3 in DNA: TGCGCCAGCAGCTTAACAGGGGGCACCGGGGAGCTGTTTTTT. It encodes CASSLTGGTGELFF.

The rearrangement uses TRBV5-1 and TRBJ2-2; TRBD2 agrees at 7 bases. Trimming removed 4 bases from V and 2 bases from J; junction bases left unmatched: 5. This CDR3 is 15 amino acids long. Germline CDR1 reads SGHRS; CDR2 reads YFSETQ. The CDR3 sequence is CASSAREVNTGELFF. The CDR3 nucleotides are TGCGCCAGCAGCGCCCGGGAGGTAAACACCGGGGAGCTGTTTTTT.

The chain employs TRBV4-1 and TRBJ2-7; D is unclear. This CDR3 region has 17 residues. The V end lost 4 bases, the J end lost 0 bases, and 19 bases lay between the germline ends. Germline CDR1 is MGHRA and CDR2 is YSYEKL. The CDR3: CASSLSIPASHSYEQYF. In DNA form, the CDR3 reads TGCGCCAGCAGCCTGTCAATACCGGCTTCACACTCCTACGAGCAGTACTTC.

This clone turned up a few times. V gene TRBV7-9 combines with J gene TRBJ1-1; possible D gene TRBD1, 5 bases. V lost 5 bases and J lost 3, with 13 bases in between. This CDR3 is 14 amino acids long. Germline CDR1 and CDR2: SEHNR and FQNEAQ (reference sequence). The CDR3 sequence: CASSHPGRDTEAFF. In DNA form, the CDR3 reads TGTGCCAGCAGCCACCCAGGCAGGGACACTGAAGCTTTCTTT.

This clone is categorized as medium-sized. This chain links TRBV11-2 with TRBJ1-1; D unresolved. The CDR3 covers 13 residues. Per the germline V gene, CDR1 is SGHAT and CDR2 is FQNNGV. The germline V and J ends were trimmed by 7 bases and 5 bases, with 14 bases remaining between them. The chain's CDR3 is CASNPAYRTEAFF. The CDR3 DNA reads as TGTGCCAGCAACCCCGCTTACCGAACTGAAGCTTTCTTT.

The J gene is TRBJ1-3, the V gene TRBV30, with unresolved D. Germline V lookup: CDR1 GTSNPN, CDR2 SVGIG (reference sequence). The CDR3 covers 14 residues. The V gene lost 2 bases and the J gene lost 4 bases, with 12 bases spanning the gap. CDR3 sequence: CAWSFLGIGNTIYF. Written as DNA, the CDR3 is TGTGCCTGGAGTTTCCTCGGGATAGGAAACACCATATATTTT.

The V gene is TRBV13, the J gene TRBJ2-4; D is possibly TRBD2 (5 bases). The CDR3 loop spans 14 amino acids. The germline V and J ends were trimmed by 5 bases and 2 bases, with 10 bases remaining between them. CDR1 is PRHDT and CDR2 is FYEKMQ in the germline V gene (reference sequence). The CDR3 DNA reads TGTGCCAGCAGCCCCACTAGAACCAAAAACATTCAGTACTTC. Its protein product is CASSPTRTKNIQYF.

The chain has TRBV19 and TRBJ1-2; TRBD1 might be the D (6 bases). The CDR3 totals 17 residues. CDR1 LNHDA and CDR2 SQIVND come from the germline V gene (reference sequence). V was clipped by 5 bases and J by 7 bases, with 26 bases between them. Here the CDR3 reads CASSLNPNGGAWVGYTF. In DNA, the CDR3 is TGTGCCAGTAGTCTGAACCCAAATGGGGGGGCCTGGGTTGGCTACACCTTC.